The 31 T cell receptor beta chains presented below share a single source sample, sequenced in a study of shared clonotypes between healthy human individuals. The assay was immunoSEQ multiplex PCR, and TCRdb's table has in-frame clones only and misses some. Among more than 400,000 clones listed, 70% to 80% were seen once. The sequenced sample was PBMCs. The receptors here all came from a woman aged 40 to 50 in good health. Some clones in this sample may be carry-over from other donors' samples.

This chain connects TRBV4-2 to TRBJ1-2, with 7 nucleotides matching TRBD1. The length of the CDR3 is 13 residues. Germline trimming cut 4 bases from V and 12 bases from J; bases unmatched to any gene: 11. From germline, CDR1 is LGHNA and CDR2 YNFKEQ. The DNA for the CDR3 is TGTGCCAGCAGCCTCCCCCAAGGGGGCGGCCACACCTTC. Amino acid sequence: CASSLPQGGGHTF.

The CDR3 reads CASSSDSSPPQHF. The CDR3 DNA is TGTGCCAGCAGCTCAGACAGCTCTCCGCCCCAGCATTTT. This chain joins TRBV7-2 and TRBJ1-5; TRBD1 is a possible D gene (5 bases). CDR3 length: 13 residues. Germline loops: CDR1 SGHTA, CDR2 FQGNSA. V lost 4 bases to trimming and J lost 9 bases, with 13 bases between them.

V is TRBV28 and J is TRBJ2-1; maybe TRBD1 (7 bases). Germline V CDR1 and CDR2: MDHEN, SYDVKM. V was shortened by 6 bases and J by 3 bases, with 18 bases between the two germline ends. The CDR3 is made up of 16 amino acids. As DNA, the CDR3 is TGTGCCAGCAGACCACCCGACAGGGAGGACTACAATGAGCAGTTCTTC. Protein sequence: CASRPPDREDYNEQFF.

This clone was found once. The chain has TRBV7-2 and TRBJ2-5, with 11 bases lining up with TRBD2. Germline assignment: CDR1 SGHTA and CDR2 FQGNSA. The V and J ends lost 6 bases and 5 bases, in that order; junction bases with no gene match: 8. The CDR3 is made up of 15 amino acids. CDR3 protein: CASSPGTSGGETQYF. DNA for the CDR3: TGTGCCAGCAGTCCCGGGACTAGCGGAGGGGAGACCCAGTACTTC.

This clone was counted between two and nine times. The chain combines TRBV6-1 with TRBJ2-3; unclear D gene. Trimming stripped 1 base from V and 7 bases from J, with 12 bases between. Germline loops: CDR1 MNHNS, CDR2 SASEGT. The CDR3 loop spans 14 amino acids. DNA of the CDR3: TGTGCCAGCAGTGAAGGGTCGGGCATTTATACGCAGTATTTT. Translated: CASSEGSGIYTQYF.

CDR3 nucleotides: TGTGCCACTGGGGCCACTAGCGGGACTACCACAGATACGCAGTATTTT. This gives the protein CATGATSGTTTDTQYF. The chain is built from TRBV10-3 and TRBJ2-3, with 10 bases matching TRBD2. V was pared by 10 bases and J by 2 bases, with 12 bases of the junction left unmatched. The germline gives CDR1 ENHRY, CDR2 SYGVKD. CDR3 length: 16 residues.

The sample holds many counts of this clone. The V and J genes are TRBV18 and TRBJ2-7; 8 nucleotides line up with TRBD1. Per the germline V gene, CDR1 is KGHSH and CDR2 is LQKENI. Unmatched junction bases numbered 14, after V lost 8 bases and J lost 5 bases. The CDR3 runs to 15 residues. Written as DNA, the CDR3 is TGTGCCAGCACTAACCCGGAGACAGGGGTAGACGAGCAGTACTTC. It codes for CASTNPETGVDEQYF.

This clone was seen a few times. The chain employs TRBV27 and TRBJ1-5; the match to TRBD1 covers 10 bases. Germline-derived CDR1 and CDR2 are MNHEY and SMNVEV (reference sequence). The junction had 4 bases not matched to a gene; V was cut back by 10 bases and J by 1 base. The CDR3 consists of 14 residues. The CDR3 region has the DNA TGTGCCACAAAGGGACAGGGGAGCAATCAGCCCCAGCATTTT. Its protein is CATKGQGSNQPQHF.

The rearrangement uses TRBV7-8 and TRBJ1-5; D is unclear. Germline loops: CDR1 SGHVS, CDR2 FQNEAQ. V dropped 4 bases and J dropped 0 bases, with 19 bases sitting between them. The CDR3 sequence is 18 residues long. CDR3 in amino acids: CASSSGWETRASNQPQHF. The CDR3, as DNA: TGTGCCAGCAGCTCAGGATGGGAGACCCGGGCTAGCAATCAGCCCCAGCATTTT.

Notes on this clone: Because it lacks the conserved phenylalanine or tryptophan at the end, this CDR3 is likely a read error. The CDR3 here is CAISERTEAFL. The CDR3 DNA reads TGTGCCATCAGTGAGCGGACTGAAGCTTTCCTT. The chain employs TRBV10-3 and TRBJ1-1; the D is unclear. CDR1 is ENHRY and CDR2 is SYGVKD in the germline V gene. This CDR3 region has 11 residues. Trimming cost V 2 bases and J 5 bases, with 3 bases left between them.

The chain combines TRBV5-1 with TRBJ2-3, with TRBD1 matching 10 bases. CDR3 length: 16 amino acids. V lost 4 bases to trimming and J lost 0 bases; unmatched junction nucleotides: 5. In germline, CDR1 is SGHRS, CDR2 YFSETQ. As DNA, the CDR3 is TGCGCCAGCAGCACCCGGACAGGGGGGAGCACAGATACGCAGTATTTT. Translated, it gives CASSTRTGGSTDTQYF.

The V and J genes are TRBV28 and TRBJ2-5, with 10 bases lining up with TRBD1. CDR3 length: 16 amino acids. Trimming took 4 bases from V and 11 from J; bases not matched to a gene: 16. CDR1 MDHEN and CDR2 SYDVKM come from the germline V gene. In DNA, the CDR3 is TGTGCCAGCAGTTCCCCTCCGGGACAGGGGTCCGGGGAGCAGTACTTC. This translates into CASSSPPGQGSGEQYF. Using reference TRBV28 and TRBJ2-5 for the parts outside the CDR3, the full variable domain is DVKVTQSSRYLVKRTGEKVFLECVQDMDHENMFWYRQDPGLGLRLIYFSYDVKMKEKGDIPEGYSVSREKKERFSLILESASTNQTSMYLCASSSPPGQGSGEQYFGPGTRLLVL.

This clone occurred a few times. J is TRBJ2-7 and V is TRBV14; 11 nucleotides agree with TRBD2. The trim removed 2 bases at V and 7 bases at J, leaving 10 bases unmatched. Germline V gives CDR1 SGHDN, CDR2 FVKESK. The CDR3 extends over 16 amino acids. The CDR3 spells CASSQSGLAGRMEQYF. The CDR3, as DNA: TGTGCCAGCAGCCAATCAGGACTAGCGGGTCGGATGGAGCAGTACTTC.

This chain joins TRBV18 and TRBJ2-7; D might be TRBD1 or TRBD2, each matching 5 bases. This CDR3 spans 16 amino acids. Between the trimmed V and J ends, which lost 5 bases and 0 bases, there was a span of 17 bases. Germline loops: CDR1 KGHSH, CDR2 LQKENI. Here the CDR3 reads CASSMIGTESSYEQYF. The CDR3 DNA reads as TGTGCCAGCTCAATGATCGGGACGGAGAGCTCCTACGAGCAGTACTTC.

V is TRBV7-2 and J is TRBJ2-3; D ambiguous. The germline V gene has CDR1 SGHTA and CDR2 FQGNSA. This CDR3 has 16 amino acids. V was trimmed by 1 base and J by 0 bases, leaving 11 bases between them. In nucleotides, the CDR3 is TGTGCCAGCAGCTTAGAGTCAGAGGCTAGCACAGATACGCAGTATTTT. It yields the protein CASSLESEASTDTQYF.

The chain joins TRBV30 to TRBJ2-4; perhaps TRBD1 as D (6 bases). Germline V lookup: CDR1 GTSNPN, CDR2 SVGIG (reference sequence). V gave up 2 bases and J gave up 1 base, with 12 bases separating them. CDR3 length: 15 amino acids. The CDR3 here is CAWSRQGTAKNIQYF. The CDR3 DNA is TGTGCCTGGAGTCGGCAGGGGACGGCCAAAAACATTCAGTACTTC.

This clone was counted only a few times. The V and J genes are TRBV29-1 and TRBJ2-1, with D perhaps matching TRBD1 or TRBD2 (5 bases each). This CDR3 comprises 14 residues. The ends were cut back, 7 bases at V and 4 bases at J, with 17 bases in the middle. Germline V lookup: CDR1 SQVTM, CDR2 ANQGSEA. Here the CDR3 DNA reads TGCAGCGCCGAGGGTTACGGGGCGTACAATGAGCAGTTCTTC. It encodes CSAEGYGAYNEQFF.

The rearrangement joins TRBV30 to TRBJ1-2; D not certain. Germline CDR1 reads GTSNPN; CDR2 reads SVGIG (reference sequence). The length of the CDR3 is 12 residues. The V end lost 3 bases, the J end lost 4 bases, and 9 bases lay between the germline ends. The CDR3 DNA is TGTGCCTGGAGCTACAGAGCCTATGGCTACACCTTC. It specifies CAWSYRAYGYTF.

In its sample, this clone was seen a few times. The rearrangement joins TRBV7-8 to TRBJ2-5; TRBD1 matches at 7 bases. With 5 bases clipped from V and 1 base from J, the junction kept 7 bases outside the gene matches. The CDR3 runs to 15 residues. CDR1 and CDR2 (germline): SGHVS, FQNEAQ. Here the CDR3 reads CASSPRDSPQETQYF. DNA of the CDR3: TGTGCCAGCAGCCCCCGGGACAGCCCCCAAGAGACCCAGTACTTC.

The V and J genes are TRBV27 and TRBJ1-1; D call uncertain. The CDR3 totals 13 residues. Per the germline V gene, CDR1 is MNHEY and CDR2 is SMNVEV (reference sequence). Trimming stripped 4 bases from V and 4 bases from J, with 10 bases between. The CDR3 region is CASSYPYGTEAFF. CDR3 DNA sequence: TGTGCCAGCAGTTATCCGTATGGCACTGAAGCTTTCTTT.

The chain couples TRBV6-1 to TRBJ1-4; 9 bases agree with TRBD1. The CDR3 contains 14 residues. The germline V gene encodes CDR1 MNHNS and CDR2 SASEGT. With 5 bases clipped from V and 6 bases from J, the junction kept 4 bases outside the gene matches. CDR3 nucleotide sequence: TGTGCCAGCAGTTGGACAGGGGAGGATGAAAAACTGTTTTTT. Its translation: CASSWTGEDEKLFF.

In the case of this clone: It may be a read error: a sequence one base away is much more abundant. The chain recombines TRBV29-1 with TRBJ1-1; 12 nucleotides align to TRBD1. The junction had 18 bases not matched to a gene; V was cut back by 5 bases and J by 5 bases. Germline CDR1 reads SQVTM; CDR2 reads ANQGSEA. The CDR3 runs to 18 residues. The CDR3 loop reads CSVKGAEGQGAWRTEAFF. The CDR3, as DNA: TGCAGCGTTAAAGGTGCTGAGGGACAGGGGGCCTGGAGGACTGAAGCTTTCTTT.

This chain connects TRBV28 to TRBJ1-2; D might be TRBD1 (6 bases). Germline CDR1 reads MDHEN; CDR2 reads SYDVKM. The CDR3 runs 13 residues. Trimming took 0 bases from V and 6 from J, leaving 8 bases between them. CDR3 loop: CASSLWSGDGYTF. For the CDR3, the DNA is TGTGCCAGCAGTTTATGGTCAGGGGATGGCTACACCTTC.

J is TRBJ2-3 and V is TRBV5-1; D gene unclear. From germline, CDR1 is SGHRS and CDR2 YFSETQ. The V end lost 1 base, the J end lost 0 bases, and 9 bases lay between the germline ends. The CDR3 is 15 amino acids. In DNA form, the CDR3 reads TGCGCCAGCAGCTTGTCGACAAAAAGCACAGATACGCAGTATTTT. It encodes CASSLSTKSTDTQYF.

V gene TRBV28 combines with J gene TRBJ2-1; no definite D call. CDR3 length equals 14 residues. Germline loops: CDR1 MDHEN, CDR2 SYDVKM. The ends were cut back, 2 bases at V and 6 bases at J, with 11 bases in the middle. This chain's CDR3 is CASSLPLNTNEQFF. The CDR3 DNA follows: TGTGCCAGCAGTTTACCCCTGAATACCAATGAGCAGTTCTTC.

The chain recombines TRBV7-3 with TRBJ2-2, with 13 bases aligning to TRBD2. With V trimmed by 5 bases and J by 5 bases, 5 bases remained unmatched. The germline CDR1 and CDR2 sequences are SGHTA and FQGTGA. The CDR3 has 16 residues. In nucleotides, the CDR3 is TGTGCCAGCAGCGACCGGACTAGCGGGGGAACCGGGGAGCTGTTTTTT. Residues: CASSDRTSGGTGELFF. Filled out from reference TRBV7-3 and TRBJ2-2, the complete variable domain reads GAGVSQTPSNKVTEKGKYVELRCDPISGHTALYWYRQSLGQGPEFLIYFQGTGAADDSGLPNDRFFAVRPEGSVSTLKIQRTERGDSAVYLCASSDRTSGGTGELFFGEGSRLTVL.

The chain carries TRBV7-3 and TRBJ1-1; weak D call: TRBD1 (6 bases). Germline CDR1 is SGHTA and CDR2 is FQGTGA. This CDR3 is built from 14 residues. V was cut by 5 bases and J by 1 base, with 11 bases left in between. CDR3 loop: CASSNQGKNTEAFF. In DNA, the CDR3 is TGTGCCAGCAGCAACCAGGGGAAGAACACTGAAGCTTTCTTT.

The V call is TRBV15, the J call TRBJ2-2, with TRBD2 as a possible D gene (6 bases). V shed 0 bases and J shed 7 bases, with 12 bases lying between them. CDR1 is LNHNV and CDR2 is YYDKDF in the germline V gene (reference sequence). This CDR3 contains 15 residues. CDR3 in amino acids: CATSRDQRGGGELFF. The CDR3 DNA is TGTGCCACCAGCAGAGATCAAAGGGGAGGCGGGGAGCTGTTTTTT.

This chain joins TRBV10-2 and TRBJ2-2; tentatively, D is TRBD1 or TRBD2 (6 bases each). V lost 10 bases to trimming and J lost 7 bases, with 16 bases between them. CDR1 is WSHSY and CDR2 is SAAADI in the germline V gene. This CDR3 is built from 13 residues. The CDR3 DNA follows: TGCGCCACCACCCAGGGGCGGGGCGGGGAGCTGTTTTTT. It codes for CATTQGRGGELFF.

This clone has more than one count but fewer than ten. The chain employs TRBV5-5 and TRBJ2-3, with D maybe TRBD2 (6 bases). CDR1 is SGHKS, CDR2 YYEKEE, per germline (reference sequence). V was clipped by 4 bases and J by 0 bases, with 15 bases between them. This CDR3 is built from 16 residues. This chain's CDR3 is CASSRGSGGSTDTQYF. CDR3 nucleotides: TGTGCCAGCAGCCGTGGCTCCGGGGGTAGCACAGATACGCAGTATTTT.

With respect to this clone: A far larger clone is only one base removed, so a read error is likely. The chain uses TRBV2 and TRBJ1-5, with 9 bases fitting TRBD1. CDR1 and CDR2 (germline): SNHLY, FYNNEI. The CDR3 contains 14 residues. The CDR3 bases are TGTGCCAACAGTTCTGACAGGGGGATTCAGCCCCAGCATTTT. Its protein product is CANSSDRGIQPQHF.